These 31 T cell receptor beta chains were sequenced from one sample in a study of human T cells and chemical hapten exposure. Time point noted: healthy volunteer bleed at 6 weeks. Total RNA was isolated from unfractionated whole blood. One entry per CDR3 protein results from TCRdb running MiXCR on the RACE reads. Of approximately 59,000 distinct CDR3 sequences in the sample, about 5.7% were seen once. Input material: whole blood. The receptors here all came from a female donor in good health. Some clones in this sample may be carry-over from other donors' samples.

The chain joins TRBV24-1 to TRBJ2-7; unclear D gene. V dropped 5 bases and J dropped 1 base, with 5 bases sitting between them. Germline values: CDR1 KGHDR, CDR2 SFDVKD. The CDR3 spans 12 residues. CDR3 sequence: CATSGGSYEQYF. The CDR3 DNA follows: TGTGCCACCAGTGGGGGTTCCTACGAGCAGTACTTC.

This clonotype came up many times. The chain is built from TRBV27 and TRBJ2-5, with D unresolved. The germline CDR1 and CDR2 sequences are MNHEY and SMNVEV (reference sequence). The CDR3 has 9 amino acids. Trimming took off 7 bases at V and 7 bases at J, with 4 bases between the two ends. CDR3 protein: CASTRTQYF. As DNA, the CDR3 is TGTGCCAGCACTAGGACCCAGTACTTC.

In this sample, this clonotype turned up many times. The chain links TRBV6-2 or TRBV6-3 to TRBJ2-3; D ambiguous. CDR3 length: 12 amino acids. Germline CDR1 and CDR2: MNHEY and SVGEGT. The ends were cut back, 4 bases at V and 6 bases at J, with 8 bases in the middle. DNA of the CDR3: TGTGCCAGCAGTTCAAGTTTCGATACGCAGTATTTT. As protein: CASSSSFDTQYF.

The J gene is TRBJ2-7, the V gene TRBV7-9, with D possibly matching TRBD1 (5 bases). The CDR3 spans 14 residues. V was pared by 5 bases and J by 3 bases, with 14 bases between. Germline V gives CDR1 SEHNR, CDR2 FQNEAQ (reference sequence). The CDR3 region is CASSPPTVDYEQYF. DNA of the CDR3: TGTGCCAGCAGCCCACCGACAGTTGACTACGAGCAGTACTTC.

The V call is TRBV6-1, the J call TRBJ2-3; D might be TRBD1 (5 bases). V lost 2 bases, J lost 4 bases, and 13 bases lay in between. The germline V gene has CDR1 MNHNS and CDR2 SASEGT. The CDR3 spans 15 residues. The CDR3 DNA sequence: TGTGCCAGCAGTGAACCGGGTCAGGGCTCAGATACGCAGTATTTT. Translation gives CASSEPGQGSDTQYF.

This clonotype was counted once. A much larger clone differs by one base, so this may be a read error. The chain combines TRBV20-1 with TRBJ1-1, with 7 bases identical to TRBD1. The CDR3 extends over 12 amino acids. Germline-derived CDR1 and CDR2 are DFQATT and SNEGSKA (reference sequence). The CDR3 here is CGAGTEGIEAFF. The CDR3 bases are TGCGGTGCCGGGACAGAGGGAATTGAAGCTTTCTTT.

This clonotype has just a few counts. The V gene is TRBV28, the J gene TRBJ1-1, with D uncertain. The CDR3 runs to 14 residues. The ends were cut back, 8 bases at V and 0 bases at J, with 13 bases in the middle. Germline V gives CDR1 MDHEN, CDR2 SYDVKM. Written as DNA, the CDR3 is TGTGCCAGCCTACGGGGAAGCATGAACACTGAAGCTTTCTTT. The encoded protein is CASLRGSMNTEAFF.

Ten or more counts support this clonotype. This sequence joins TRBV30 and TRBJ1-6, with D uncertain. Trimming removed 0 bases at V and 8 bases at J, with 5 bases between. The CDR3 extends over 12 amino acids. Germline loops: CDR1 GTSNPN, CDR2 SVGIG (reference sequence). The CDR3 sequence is CAWSVSYSPLHF. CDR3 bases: TGTGCCTGGAGTGTATCGTATTCACCCCTCCACTTT.

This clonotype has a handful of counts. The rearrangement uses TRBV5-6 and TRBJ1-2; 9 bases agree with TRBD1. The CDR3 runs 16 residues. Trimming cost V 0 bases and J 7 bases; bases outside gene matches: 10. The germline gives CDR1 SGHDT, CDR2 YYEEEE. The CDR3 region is CASSLASGTGYSGYTF. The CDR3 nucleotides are TGTGCCAGCAGCTTGGCCTCCGGGACAGGGTACTCTGGCTACACCTTC.

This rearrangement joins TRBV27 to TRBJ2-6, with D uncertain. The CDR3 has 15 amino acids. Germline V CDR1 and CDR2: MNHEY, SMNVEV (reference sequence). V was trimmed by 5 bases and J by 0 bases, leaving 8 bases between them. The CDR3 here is CASSPLASGANVLTF. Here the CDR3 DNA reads TGTGCCAGCAGTCCGTTGGCCTCTGGGGCCAACGTCCTGACTTTC.

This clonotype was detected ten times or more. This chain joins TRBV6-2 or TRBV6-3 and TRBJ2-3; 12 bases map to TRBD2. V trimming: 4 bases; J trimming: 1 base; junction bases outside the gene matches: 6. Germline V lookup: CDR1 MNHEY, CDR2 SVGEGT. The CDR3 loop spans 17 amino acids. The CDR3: CASSSPGLAGGTDTQYF. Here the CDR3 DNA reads TGTGCCAGCAGTTCTCCGGGACTAGCGGGTGGCACAGATACGCAGTATTTT.

CDR3 nucleotide sequence: TGCGCCAGCAGCCATAGATACCCGGGGCTAAATTCACCCCTCCACTTT. Translating gives CASSHRYPGLNSPLHF. The V and J genes are TRBV4-1 and TRBJ1-6, with D possibly matching TRBD1 (5 bases). Germline lookup yields CDR1 MGHRA and CDR2 YSYEKL. V lost 3 bases, J lost 7 bases, and 16 bases lay in between. CDR3 length: 16 amino acids.

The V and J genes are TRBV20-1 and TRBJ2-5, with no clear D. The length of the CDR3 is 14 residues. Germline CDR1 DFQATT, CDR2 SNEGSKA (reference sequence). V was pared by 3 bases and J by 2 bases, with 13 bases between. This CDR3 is CSASSRATQETQYF. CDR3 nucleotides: TGCAGTGCTAGTAGTCGGGCAACGCAAGAGACCCAGTACTTC.

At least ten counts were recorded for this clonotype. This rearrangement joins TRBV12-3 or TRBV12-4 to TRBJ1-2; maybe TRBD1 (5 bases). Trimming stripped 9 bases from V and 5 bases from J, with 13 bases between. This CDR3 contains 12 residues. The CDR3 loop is CASRVEGYGYTF. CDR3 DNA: TGTGCCAGTCGGGTAGAGGGGTATGGCTACACCTTC.

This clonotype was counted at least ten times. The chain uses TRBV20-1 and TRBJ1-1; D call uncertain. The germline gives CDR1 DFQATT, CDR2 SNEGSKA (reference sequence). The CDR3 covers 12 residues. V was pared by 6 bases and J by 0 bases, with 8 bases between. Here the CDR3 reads CSAPDVNTEAFF. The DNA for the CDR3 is TGCAGTGCACCGGACGTGAACACTGAAGCTTTCTTT.

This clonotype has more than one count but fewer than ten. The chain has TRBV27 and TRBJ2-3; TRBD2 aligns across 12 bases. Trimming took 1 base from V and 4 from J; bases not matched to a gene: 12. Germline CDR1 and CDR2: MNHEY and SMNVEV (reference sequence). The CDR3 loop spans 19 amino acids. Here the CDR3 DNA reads TGTGCCAGCAGTTTATGGCAAGACCTTACTAGCGGGAGGCCAGATACGCAGTATTTT. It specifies CASSLWQDLTSGRPDTQYF.

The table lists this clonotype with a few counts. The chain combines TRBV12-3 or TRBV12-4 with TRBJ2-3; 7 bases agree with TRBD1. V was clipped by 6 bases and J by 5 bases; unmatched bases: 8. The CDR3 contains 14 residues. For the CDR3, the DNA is TGTGCCAGCAGCGGACAGGAAGGCTTAGATACGCAGTATTTT. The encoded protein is CASSGQEGLDTQYF.

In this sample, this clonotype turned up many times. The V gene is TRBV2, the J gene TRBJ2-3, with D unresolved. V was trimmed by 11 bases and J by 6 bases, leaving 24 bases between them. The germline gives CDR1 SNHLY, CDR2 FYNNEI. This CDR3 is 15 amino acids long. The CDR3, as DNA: TGTGCCTCAGGAAGCCACCTCCGTTGGTCGGATACGCAGTATTTT. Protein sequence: CASGSHLRWSDTQYF.

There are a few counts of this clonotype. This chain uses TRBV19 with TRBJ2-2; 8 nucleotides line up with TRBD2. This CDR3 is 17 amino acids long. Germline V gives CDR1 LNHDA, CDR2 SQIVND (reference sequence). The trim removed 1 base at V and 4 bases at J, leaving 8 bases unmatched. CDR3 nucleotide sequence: TGTGCCAGTAGTATAGGGGGGACCGGGACTAGCACCGGGGAGCTGTTTTTT. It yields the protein CASSIGGTGTSTGELFF.

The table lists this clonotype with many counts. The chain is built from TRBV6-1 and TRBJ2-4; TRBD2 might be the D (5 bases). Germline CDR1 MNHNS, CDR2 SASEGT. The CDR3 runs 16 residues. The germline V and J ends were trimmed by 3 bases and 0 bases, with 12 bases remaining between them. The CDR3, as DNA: TGTGCCAGCAGTGACTCTAGCTTCGAAGCCAAAAACATTCAGTACTTC. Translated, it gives CASSDSSFEAKNIQYF.

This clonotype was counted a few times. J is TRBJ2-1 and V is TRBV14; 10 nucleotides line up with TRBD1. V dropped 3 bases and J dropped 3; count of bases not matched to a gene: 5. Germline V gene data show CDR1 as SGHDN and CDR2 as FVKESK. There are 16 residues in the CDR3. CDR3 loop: CASSHMTGGGYNEQFF. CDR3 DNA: TGTGCCAGCAGCCATATGACAGGGGGCGGCTACAATGAGCAGTTCTTC.

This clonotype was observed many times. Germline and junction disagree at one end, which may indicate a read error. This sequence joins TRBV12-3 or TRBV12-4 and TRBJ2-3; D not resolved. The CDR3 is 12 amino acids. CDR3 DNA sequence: TGCGCCAGCAGCTTGGTGGCAGATACGCAGTATTTT. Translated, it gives CASSLVADTQYF.

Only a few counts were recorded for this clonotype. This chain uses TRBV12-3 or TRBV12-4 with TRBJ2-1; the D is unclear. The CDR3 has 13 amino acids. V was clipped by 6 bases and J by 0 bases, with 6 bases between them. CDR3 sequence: CASRVSSYNEQFF. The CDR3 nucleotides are TGTGCCAGCAGGGTGAGCTCCTACAATGAGCAGTTCTTC.

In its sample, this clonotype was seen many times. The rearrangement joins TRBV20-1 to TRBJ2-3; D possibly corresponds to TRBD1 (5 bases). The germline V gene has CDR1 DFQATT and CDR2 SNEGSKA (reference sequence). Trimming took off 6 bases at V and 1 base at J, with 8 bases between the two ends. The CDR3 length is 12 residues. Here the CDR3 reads CSARAGTDTQYF. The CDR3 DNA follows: TGCAGTGCCAGGGCGGGCACAGATACGCAGTATTTT.

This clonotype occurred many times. CDR3 in DNA: TGCAGTGCTAGCTGGGACTACCCCCAAGAGACCCAGTACTTC. Amino acids: CSASWDYPQETQYF. The chain couples TRBV20-1 to TRBJ2-5; 7 bases align to TRBD2. The CDR3 consists of 14 residues. V shed 3 bases, J shed 1 base, and the junction held 5 bases outside the gene matches. The V gene's germline CDR1 is DFQATT and CDR2 SNEGSKA (reference sequence).

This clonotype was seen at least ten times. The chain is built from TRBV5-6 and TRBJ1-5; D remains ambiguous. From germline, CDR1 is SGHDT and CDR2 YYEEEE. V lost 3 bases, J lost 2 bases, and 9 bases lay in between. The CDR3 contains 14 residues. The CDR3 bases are TGTGCCAGCAGCTCGCAGGCAGGCAATCAGCCCCAGCATTTT. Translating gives CASSSQAGNQPQHF.

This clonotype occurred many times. CDR3 loop: CASSLGGPWDTQYF. The CDR3 DNA sequence: TGTGCCAGCAGCTTGGGGGGGCCGTGGGATACGCAGTATTTT. The chain employs TRBV7-2 and TRBJ2-3, with D perhaps TRBD2 (7 bases). CDR3 length: 14 residues. V dropped 3 bases and J dropped 6 bases, with 13 bases sitting between them. CDR1 SGHTA and CDR2 FQGNSA come from the germline V gene.

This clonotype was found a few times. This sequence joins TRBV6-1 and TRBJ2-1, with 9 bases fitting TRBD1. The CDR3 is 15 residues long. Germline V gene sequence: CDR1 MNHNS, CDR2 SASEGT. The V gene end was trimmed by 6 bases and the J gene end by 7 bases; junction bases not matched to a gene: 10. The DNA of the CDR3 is TGTGCCAGCAGGGAATTCGGGACAGGGTATAATGAGCAGTTCTTC. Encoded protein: CASREFGTGYNEQFF.

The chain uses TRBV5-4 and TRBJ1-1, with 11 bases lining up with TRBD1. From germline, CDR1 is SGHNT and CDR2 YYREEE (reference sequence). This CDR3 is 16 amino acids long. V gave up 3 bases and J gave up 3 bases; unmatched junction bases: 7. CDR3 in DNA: TGTGCCAGCAGCTCAATGACGGGACAGGGGGACACTGAAGCTTTCTTT. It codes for CASSSMTGQGDTEAFF.

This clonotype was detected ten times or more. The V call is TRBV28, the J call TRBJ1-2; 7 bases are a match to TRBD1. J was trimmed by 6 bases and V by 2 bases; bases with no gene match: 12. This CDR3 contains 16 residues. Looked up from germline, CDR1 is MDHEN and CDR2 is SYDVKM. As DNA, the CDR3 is TGTGCCAGCAGTTTACTGAAGACAGGGTTTTCCCATGGCTACACCTTC. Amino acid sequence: CASSLLKTGFSHGYTF.

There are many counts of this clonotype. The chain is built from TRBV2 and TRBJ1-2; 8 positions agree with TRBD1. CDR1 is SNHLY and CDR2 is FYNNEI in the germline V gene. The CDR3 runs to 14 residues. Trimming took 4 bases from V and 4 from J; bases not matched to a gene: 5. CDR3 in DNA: TGTGCCAGCAGTGGGACCGGGACAGGCTATGGCTACACCTTC. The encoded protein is CASSGTGTGYGYTF.